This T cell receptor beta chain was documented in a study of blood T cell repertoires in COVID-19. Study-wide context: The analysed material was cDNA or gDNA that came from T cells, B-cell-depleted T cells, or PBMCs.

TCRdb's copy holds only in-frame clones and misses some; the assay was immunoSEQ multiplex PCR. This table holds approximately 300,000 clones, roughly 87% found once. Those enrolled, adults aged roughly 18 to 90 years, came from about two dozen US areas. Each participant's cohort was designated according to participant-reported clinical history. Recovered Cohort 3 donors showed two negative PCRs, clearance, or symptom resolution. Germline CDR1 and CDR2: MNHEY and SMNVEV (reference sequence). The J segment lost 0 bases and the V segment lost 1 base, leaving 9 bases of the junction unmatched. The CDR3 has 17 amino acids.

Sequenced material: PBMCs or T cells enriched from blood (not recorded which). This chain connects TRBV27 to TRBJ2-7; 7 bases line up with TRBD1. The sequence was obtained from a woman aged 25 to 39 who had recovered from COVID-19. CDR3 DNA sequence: TGTGCCAGCAGTTTATACCAGGGACAGATGGGCTCCTACGAGCAGTACTTC. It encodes CASSLYQGQMGSYEQYF.